Presented here are 27 T cell receptor beta chains from one specimen sequenced in a study of control samples from healthy donors and cancer patients. Data came from immunoSEQ multiplex PCR; TCRdb stores just in-frame clones and leaves some out. The sample holds approximately 41,000 clones; approximately 94% are singletons and the top ten take more than 20%. Sequences were obtained from blood. These receptors were obtained from a man in his fifties or sixties in good health.

The V and J genes are TRBV12-3 or TRBV12-4 and TRBJ1-4; no clear D gene. Trimming left V 3 bases short and J 7 bases short, with 6 bases between. The CDR3 has 12 amino acids. The CDR3 sequence is CASSFIVEKLFF. CDR3 coding DNA: TGTGCCAGCAGTTTTATAGTTGAAAAACTGTTTTTT.

This clone was detected only once. V is TRBV6-5 and J is TRBJ1-1; D remains ambiguous. The CDR3 has 14 residues. Germline V gene sequence: CDR1 MNHEY, CDR2 SVGAGI. Trimming left V 4 bases short and J 0 bases short, with 9 bases between. The CDR3 sequence is CASSFWTVNTEAFF. DNA of the CDR3: TGTGCCAGCAGTTTCTGGACGGTGAACACTGAAGCTTTCTTT.

The chain joins TRBV19 to TRBJ2-7; TRBD2 matches at 9 bases. The V gene's germline CDR1 is LNHDA and CDR2 SQIVND (reference sequence). This CDR3 has 13 amino acids. V dropped 7 bases and J dropped 4; count of bases not matched to a gene: 5. This CDR3 reads CASTAGGPYEQYF. CDR3 in DNA: TGTGCCAGTACGGCGGGAGGGCCTTACGAGCAGTACTTC.

This clone has a single count. This chain joins TRBV25-1 and TRBJ1-4; D possibly corresponds to TRBD1 (5 bases). There are 15 residues in the CDR3. With 4 bases removed from V and 8 bases from J, the gap between germline ends came to 17 bases. CDR1 and CDR2 from the germline V gene are MGHDK and SYGVNS. The CDR3 loop is CASSGPGLIREKLFF. Here the CDR3 DNA reads TGTGCCAGCAGTGGTCCGGGACTGATCAGAGAAAAACTGTTTTTT.

V usage is TRBV3-1 (or the pseudogene TRBV3-2) and J usage is TRBJ2-1; tentatively, D is TRBD1 (6 bases). The CDR3 consists of 17 residues. Germline CDR1 LGHDT, CDR2 YNNKEL (reference sequence). Trimming stripped 5 bases from V and 4 bases from J, with 21 bases between. The CDR3 sequence is CASSTNPARGLYNEQFF. Written as DNA, the CDR3 is TGTGCCAGCAGCACCAACCCGGCCAGGGGTCTTTACAATGAGCAGTTCTTC.

Remarks on this clone: At one of its ends the junction is not consistent with the germline gene, which may arise from a read error. The chain has TRBV3-1 (or the pseudogene TRBV3-2) and TRBJ2-7; the match to TRBD1 covers 9 bases. This CDR3 spans 17 amino acids. The V gene's germline CDR1 is LGHDT and CDR2 YNNKEL (reference sequence). The CDR3 DNA reads as TGTGCCAGCAGCCAAGGGTTGGGAGGACAGGGGACTTCTAAGGCTTCCTTC. Encoded protein: CASSQGLGGQGTSKASF.

This chain connects TRBV7-9 to TRBJ1-5; D is unresolved. Germline V lookup: CDR1 SEHNR, CDR2 FQNEAQ (reference sequence). The CDR3 length is 15 residues. The V and J ends lost 6 bases and 4 bases respectively, with 16 bases between them. The CDR3 loop is CASSSIGLGNQPQHF. DNA of the CDR3: TGTGCCAGCAGTTCGATCGGTCTGGGGAATCAGCCCCAGCATTTT.

In this sample, this clone turned up once. The chain is built from TRBV28 and TRBJ1-2, with D hard to call. V was clipped by 4 bases and J by 6 bases, with 24 bases between them. Germline CDR1 reads MDHEN; CDR2 reads SYDVKM. The CDR3 sequence is 17 residues long. CDR3 loop: CASSSAGSPRGVDGYTF. In nucleotides, the CDR3 is TGTGCCAGCAGTTCCGCAGGCAGCCCTAGAGGAGTGGATGGCTACACCTTC.

The J gene is TRBJ1-5, the V gene TRBV29-1; TRBD1 might be the D (5 bases). Germline CDR1 and CDR2: SQVTM and ANQGSEA. V lost 1 base and J 3 bases, leaving 7 bases between the germline ends. This CDR3 has 13 residues. CDR3 DNA sequence: TGCAGCGTTGAAGGGGGGGTCAATCAGCCCCAGCATTTT. Translating gives CSVEGGVNQPQHF. The full variable domain, its missing parts supplied by reference TRBV29-1 and TRBJ1-5, is SAVISQKPSRDICQRGTSLTIQCQVDSQVTMMFWYRQQPGQSLTLIATANQGSEATYESGFVIDKFPISRPNLTFSTLTVSNMSPEDSSIYLCSVEGGVNQPQHFGDGTRLSIL.

This clone was picked up one time. V gene TRBV6-2 or TRBV6-3 combines with J gene TRBJ2-7; 14 bases agree with TRBD2. The germline CDR1 and CDR2 sequences are MNHEY and SVGEGT. V gave up 5 bases and J gave up 4 bases; unmatched junction bases: 7. This CDR3 spans 16 amino acids. CDR3 nucleotides: TGTGCCAGCAGTACCCAGACTAGCGGGAGGGAATACGAGCAGTACTTC. This sequence encodes CASSTQTSGREYEQYF.

This clone was seen only once. J is TRBJ2-7 and V is TRBV6-5; D may be TRBD1 or TRBD2 (5 bases each). V was clipped by 5 bases and J by 5 bases, with 16 bases between them. The CDR3 totals 14 residues. Germline CDR1 MNHEY, CDR2 SVGAGI. The CDR3 region is CASSPRDALDEQYF. In DNA, the CDR3 is TGTGCCAGCAGTCCCCGGGACGCCCTGGACGAGCAGTACTTC.

The chain joins TRBV9 to TRBJ1-3; 7 bases align to TRBD1. J was trimmed by 0 bases and V by 3 bases; bases with no gene match: 15. The CDR3 runs 19 residues. Per the germline V gene, CDR1 is SGDLS and CDR2 is YYNGEE. As DNA, the CDR3 is TGTGCCAGCAGCGAACAGGGGCCCACCCGGACCTTCTCTGGAAACACCATATATTTT. Encoded protein: CASSEQGPTRTFSGNTIYF.

The CDR3 coding sequence is TGTGCCAGCAGTTTATGGCCTAACACTGAAGCTTTCTTT. Encoded protein: CASSLWPNTEAFF. The rearrangement links TRBV12-3 or TRBV12-4 to TRBJ1-1, with unresolved D. The CDR3 length is 13 residues. V gave up 2 bases and J gave up 2 bases, with 6 bases separating them.

DNA for the CDR3: TGTGCCAGCACCCGTCTAGCGGGAGTGTACGAGCAGTACTTC. The encoded protein is CASTRLAGVYEQYF. The chain recombines TRBV2 with TRBJ2-7, with 10 bases that match TRBD2. V trimming: 7 bases; J trimming: 4 bases; junction bases outside the gene matches: 7. The CDR3 extends over 14 amino acids. CDR1 and CDR2 from the germline V gene are SNHLY and FYNNEI.

This chain joins TRBV10-3 and TRBJ2-3; D gene uncertain. This CDR3 is built from 13 residues. The germline V gene encodes CDR1 ENHRY and CDR2 SYGVKD. V dropped 9 bases and J dropped 1 base, with 11 bases sitting between them. This CDR3 is CAMPGRGTDTQYF. CDR3 nucleotide sequence: TGTGCCATGCCCGGACGGGGCACAGATACGCAGTATTTT.

This clone was seen only once. This chain uses TRBV18 with TRBJ1-5; 8 positions match TRBD1. The CDR3 length is 15 residues. V shed 2 bases, J shed 5 bases, and the junction held 5 bases outside the gene matches. Germline assignment: CDR1 KGHSH and CDR2 LQKENI. In DNA, the CDR3 is TGTGCCAGCTCACCAACGCAGGGGGCGGATCAGCCCCAGCATTTT. This translates into CASSPTQGADQPQHF.

V and J are TRBV27 and TRBJ2-7, with 12 nucleotides matching TRBD2. Germline values: CDR1 MNHEY, CDR2 SMNVEV (reference sequence). The CDR3 totals 15 residues. Trimming at V came to 6 bases and at J to 5 bases, leaving 8 bases not matched to a gene. CDR3 coding DNA: TGTGCCAGCAGCTTGACTAGCGGGAGTTTCCACGAGCAGTACTTC. Translated: CASSLTSGSFHEQYF.

The rearrangement joins TRBV2 to TRBJ1-5; D may be TRBD1 (5 bases). The CDR3 contains 16 residues. In germline, CDR1 is SNHLY, CDR2 FYNNEI. V gave up 6 bases and J gave up 4 bases, with 19 bases separating them. The CDR3 is CASRGVGVMNNQPQHF. The CDR3 region has the DNA TGTGCCAGCAGGGGGGTAGGGGTTATGAATAATCAGCCCCAGCATTTT.

The J gene is TRBJ1-2, the V gene TRBV7-3, with D unclear. The CDR3 is 13 amino acids. V lost 1 base to trimming and J lost 8 bases, with 11 bases between them. CDR1 is SGHTA, CDR2 FQGTGA, per germline. Here the CDR3 reads CASSLIVGRGYTF. In nucleotides, the CDR3 is TGTGCCAGCAGCTTAATTGTCGGGAGGGGCTACACCTTC.

This chain links TRBV9 with TRBJ2-1; D not resolved. The CDR3 is 14 residues long. The germline CDR1 and CDR2 sequences are SGDLS and YYNGEE. Trimming left V 3 bases short and J 11 bases short, with 18 bases between. The CDR3 nucleotides are TGTGCCAGCAGCGGAGCCCCTGGTGGGCCGCAGCAGTTCTTC. Translated: CASSGAPGGPQQFF.

V is TRBV24-1 and J is TRBJ1-1; 9 bases agree with TRBD1. This CDR3 spans 15 amino acids. Unmatched junction bases numbered 2, after V lost 4 bases and J lost 0 bases. The V gene's germline CDR1 is KGHDR and CDR2 SFDVKD. The DNA for the CDR3 is TGTGCCACCAGTGACGGACAGGGGATGAACACTGAAGCTTTCTTT. Its protein product is CATSDGQGMNTEAFF.

This chain connects TRBV2 to TRBJ2-3; 10 positions match TRBD2. Germline V gene sequence: CDR1 SNHLY, CDR2 FYNNEI. V was clipped by 6 bases and J by 2 bases; unmatched bases: 2. This CDR3 spans 14 amino acids. CDR3 nucleotide sequence: TGTGCCAGCAGACTAGCGGGATACACAGATACGCAGTATTTT. It specifies CASRLAGYTDTQYF.

In this sample, this clone turned up once. The J gene is TRBJ2-5, the V gene TRBV7-3, with 7 bases identical to TRBD1. There are 13 residues in the CDR3. V lost 5 bases and J lost 5; bases outside the gene matches: 5. Germline V gene sequence: CDR1 SGHTA, CDR2 FQGTGA. The CDR3 loop is CASSLTGIETQYF. The CDR3 bases are TGTGCCAGCAGCCTGACAGGGATCGAGACCCAGTACTTC.

The J gene is TRBJ2-5, the V gene TRBV10-1; D is undetermined. Germline-derived CDR1 and CDR2 are WNHNN and SYGVQD (reference sequence). Trimming stripped 3 bases from V and 1 base from J, with 3 bases between. CDR3 length: 12 amino acids. DNA for the CDR3: TGCGCCAGCAGTGACAGCCAAGAGACCCAGTACTTC. This codes for CASSDSQETQYF.

This clone appeared once. CDR3 loop: CASSRGEGPRGTEAFF. DNA for the CDR3: TGTGCCAGCAGCCGCGGCGAAGGGCCGAGAGGAACTGAAGCTTTCTTT. This chain uses TRBV28 with TRBJ1-1; no definite D call. Trimming cost V 6 bases and J 5 bases, with 22 bases left between them. The CDR3 has 16 amino acids. Germline-derived CDR1 and CDR2 are MDHEN and SYDVKM.

This chain uses TRBV6-1 with TRBJ1-5; no reliable D call. This CDR3 contains 16 residues. Germline CDR1 reads MNHNS; CDR2 reads SASEGT. V was pared by 2 bases and J by 2 bases, with 13 bases between. The CDR3 is CASSERRVAGNQPQHF. CDR3 coding DNA: TGTGCCAGCAGTGAAAGGAGGGTTGCGGGCAATCAGCCCCAGCATTTT.

This clone has just one count. The chain employs TRBV19 and TRBJ1-1, with D hard to call. Per the germline V gene, CDR1 is LNHDA and CDR2 is SQIVND (reference sequence). The CDR3 extends over 14 amino acids. V was shortened by 9 bases and J by 4 bases, with 18 bases between the two germline ends. The CDR3 loop is CASQGRAEGTEAFF. Written as DNA, the CDR3 is TGTGCCAGCCAAGGGAGGGCTGAAGGCACTGAAGCTTTCTTT.